Below, one T cell receptor (beta chain) is given with its context. The entry originates in a study of blood T cell repertoires in COVID-19. Authors' data handling: Amplified reference gene primers provided the basis for estimating nucleated cell counts. Assay: immunoSEQ multiplex PCR; the TCRdb copy retains only in-frame clones and omits some. V and J calls and clone size are those listed in that table; D and trimming were worked out from the DNA. The sample carries about half a million clones, approximately 89% recorded once. This CDR3 has 13 residues. Germline CDR1 is SGHTA and CDR2 is FQGNSA. Between the trimmed V and J ends, which lost 5 bases and 1 base, there was a span of 9 bases.

This TCR was sampled from a man between 18 and 35 years old with COVID-19, enrolled during active disease. Sequencing was performed on peripheral blood. The J gene is TRBJ2-7, the V gene TRBV7-2; unclear D gene. The DNA for the CDR3 is TGTGCCAGCAGCCCTAGGATTTCCTACGAGCAGTACTTC. This encodes CASSPRISYEQYF.